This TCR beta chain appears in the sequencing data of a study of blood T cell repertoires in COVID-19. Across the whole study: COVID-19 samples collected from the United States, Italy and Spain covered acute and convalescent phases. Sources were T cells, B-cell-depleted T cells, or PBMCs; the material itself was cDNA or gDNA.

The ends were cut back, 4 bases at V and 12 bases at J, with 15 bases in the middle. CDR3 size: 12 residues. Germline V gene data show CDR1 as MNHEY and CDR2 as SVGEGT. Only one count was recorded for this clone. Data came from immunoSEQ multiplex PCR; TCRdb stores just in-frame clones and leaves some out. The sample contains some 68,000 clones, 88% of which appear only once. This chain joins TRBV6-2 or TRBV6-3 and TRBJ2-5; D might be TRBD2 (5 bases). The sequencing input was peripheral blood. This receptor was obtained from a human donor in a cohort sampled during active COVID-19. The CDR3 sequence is CASSSFSGLKYF. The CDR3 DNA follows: TGTGCCAGCAGTTCTTTCTCTGGACTGAAGTACTTC.